These 24 T cell receptor beta chains share one sample of origin, sequenced in a study of blood T cell repertoires in COVID-19. Assay: immunoSEQ multiplex PCR; the TCRdb copy retains only in-frame clones and omits some. Here the sample spans 65,000 to 70,000 clones, 85% to 90% being singletons. The specimen sequenced was peripheral blood. The receptors stem from a man aged 50 to 60 with active COVID-19.

The chain joins TRBV5-4 to TRBJ2-2, with TRBD1 matching over 7 bases. Germline CDR1 reads SGHNT; CDR2 reads YYREEE (reference sequence). The CDR3 is 15 amino acids. V lost 3 bases to trimming and J lost 3 bases; unmatched junction nucleotides: 5. The CDR3 protein is CASSSTGSHTGELFF. The CDR3 coding sequence is TGTGCCAGCAGCTCGACAGGGTCGCACACCGGGGAGCTGTTTTTT.

The V gene is TRBV7-3, the J gene TRBJ1-1; unclear D gene. V was shortened by 1 base and J by 4 bases, with 13 bases between the two germline ends. In germline, CDR1 is SGHTA, CDR2 FQGTGA. The CDR3 has 15 residues. CDR3 sequence reads: CASSLKAGVGTEAFF. The DNA of the CDR3 is TGTGCCAGCAGCTTAAAGGCCGGGGTGGGCACTGAAGCTTTCTTT.

V and J are TRBV6-5 and TRBJ1-1; 9 bases align to TRBD1. Germline loops: CDR1 MNHEY, CDR2 SVGAGI. V dropped 3 bases and J dropped 3; count of bases not matched to a gene: 5. The length of the CDR3 is 15 residues. For the CDR3, the DNA is TGTGCCAGCAGTTATCGATGGACAGGGGACACTGAAGCTTTCTTT. Encoded protein: CASSYRWTGDTEAFF.

The J gene is TRBJ2-1, the V gene TRBV4-2; TRBD2 is a possible D gene (5 bases). Per the germline V gene, CDR1 is LGHNA and CDR2 is YNFKEQ. Trimming stripped 0 bases from V and 5 bases from J, with 11 bases between. This CDR3 has 15 residues. CDR3 protein: CASSQETRRDNEQFF. The CDR3 DNA follows: TGTGCCAGCAGCCAAGAAACTAGAAGAGACAATGAGCAGTTCTTC.

The chain combines TRBV4-1 with TRBJ2-1; TRBD1 matches 8 bases. The CDR3 spans 14 residues. The germline CDR1 and CDR2 sequences are MGHRA and YSYEKL. Trimming at V came to 3 bases and at J to 3 bases, leaving 1 base not matched to a gene. For the CDR3, the DNA is TGCGCCAGCAGCCAGGGACAGGTCTACAATGAGCAGTTCTTC. It is translated as CASSQGQVYNEQFF.

V is TRBV10-3 and J is TRBJ1-1; TRBD1 matches 7 bases. Per germline, CDR1 ENHRY and CDR2 SYGVKD. This CDR3 comprises 14 residues. V gave up 6 bases and J gave up 1 base; unmatched junction bases: 5. Written as DNA, the CDR3 is TGTGCCATCAGGACAGGGCGCTCGAACACTGAAGCTTTCTTT. Translation: CAIRTGRSNTEAFF.

This sequence joins TRBV27 and TRBJ2-2; TRBD1 might be the D (6 bases). The germline CDR1 and CDR2 sequences are MNHEY and SMNVEV (reference sequence). The CDR3 covers 16 residues. Trimming left V 6 bases short and J 6 bases short, with 20 bases between. The CDR3 DNA sequence: TGTGCCAGCAGGCCTTTAGACAGGCCCCGACCCGGGGAGCTGTTTTTT. The encoded protein is CASRPLDRPRPGELFF.

The chain links TRBV10-2 to TRBJ2-1; the match to TRBD2 covers 12 bases. In germline, CDR1 is WSHSY, CDR2 SAAADI. The CDR3 loop spans 15 amino acids. Unmatched junction bases numbered 6, after V lost 3 bases and J lost 9 bases. CDR3 DNA sequence: TGCGCCAGCAGTGATTTGCTAGCGGGAGGGGGTGAGCAGTTCTTC. Protein: CASSDLLAGGGEQFF.

The J gene is TRBJ2-2, the V gene TRBV24-1; 7 bases match TRBD1. The CDR3 contains 16 residues. The junction had 5 bases not matched to a gene; V was cut back by 4 bases and J by 1 base. CDR1 is KGHDR and CDR2 is SFDVKD in the germline V gene. The CDR3 nucleotides read TGTGCCACCAGTGACCCCAGGGGGAGGAACACCGGGGAGCTGTTTTTT. Translating it yields CATSDPRGRNTGELFF.

This sequence joins TRBV7-2 and TRBJ2-1, with D unclear. The germline V gene has CDR1 SGHTA and CDR2 FQGNSA. CDR3 length: 13 amino acids. Trimming left V 1 base short and J 6 bases short, with 7 bases between. CDR3 in DNA: TGTGCCAGCAGCTTAGTTTATCCCAATGAGCAGTTCTTC. It is translated as CASSLVYPNEQFF.

The chain joins TRBV30 to TRBJ2-2; 8 positions agree with TRBD1. The ends lost 2 bases at V and 0 bases at J; junction bases unmatched: 11. This CDR3 has 18 residues. Germline CDR1 and CDR2: GTSNPN and SVGIG (reference sequence). CDR3 coding DNA: TGTGCCTGGAGTTCTACAAGGGGACAGGCGGCGAACACCGGGGAGCTGTTTTTT. Translation gives CAWSSTRGQAANTGELFF.

This chain connects TRBV19 to TRBJ1-1; D is unclear. V lost 1 base and J lost 6, with 9 bases in between. The CDR3 spans 13 residues. Per the germline V gene, CDR1 is LNHDA and CDR2 is SQIVND (reference sequence). In DNA form, the CDR3 reads TGTGCCAGTAGTATAGTTGGGAGCGCTGAAGCTTTCTTT. Its translation is CASSIVGSAEAFF.

This sequence joins TRBV28 and TRBJ2-7; weak D call: TRBD1 (5 bases). V was cut by 7 bases and J by 3 bases, with 16 bases left in between. The CDR3 is 14 residues long. Germline CDR1 is MDHEN and CDR2 is SYDVKM. In DNA, the CDR3 is TGTGCCAGCACCATAGGGGCAGGGATCTACGAGCAGTACTTC. It is translated as CASTIGAGIYEQYF. Full variable domain (missing parts from reference TRBV28 and TRBJ2-7): DVKVTQSSRYLVKRTGEKVFLECVQDMDHENMFWYRQDPGLGLRLIYFSYDVKMKEKGDIPEGYSVSREKKERFSLILESASTNQTSMYLCASTIGAGIYEQYFGPGTRLTVT.

The genes are TRBV7-9 and TRBJ1-3, with D possibly TRBD1 on 6 matching bases. Between the trimmed V and J ends, which lost 4 bases and 7 bases, there was a span of 14 bases. This CDR3 is 14 amino acids long. Germline values: CDR1 SEHNR, CDR2 FQNEAQ (reference sequence). The chain's CDR3 is CASSSANRVNTIYF. For the CDR3, the DNA is TGTGCCAGCAGCTCCGCGAACAGGGTGAACACCATATATTTT.

This sequence joins TRBV27 and TRBJ1-1; D possibly corresponds to TRBD1 (6 bases). V dropped 6 bases and J dropped 4 bases, with 21 bases sitting between them. Germline loops: CDR1 MNHEY, CDR2 SMNVEV (reference sequence). The CDR3 totals 16 residues. CDR3 in amino acids: CASREDSTLLGTEAFF. CDR3 bases: TGTGCCAGCAGGGAGGACAGTACTTTGTTGGGCACTGAAGCTTTCTTT.

The rearrangement links TRBV7-3 to TRBJ1-3, with D unresolved. CDR1 and CDR2 from the germline V gene are SGHTA and FQGTGA. V was cut by 2 bases and J by 3 bases, with 11 bases left in between. The CDR3 consists of 15 residues. In DNA, the CDR3 is TGTGCCAGCAGCTTATCCGGGAGCCGTGGAAACACCATATATTTT. Encoded protein: CASSLSGSRGNTIYF.

The V and J genes are TRBV28 and TRBJ1-4, with no clear D. Germline assignment: CDR1 MDHEN and CDR2 SYDVKM. The V and J ends lost 6 bases and 10 bases respectively, with 27 bases between them. This CDR3 region has 17 residues. The CDR3 coding sequence is TGTGCCAGCAGCAGCCAAACACGTCGTTTGTCTGAGGGAAAACTGTTTTTT. Translation gives CASSSQTRRLSEGKLFF.

This clone is a singleton in its sample. The chain has TRBV4-1 and TRBJ1-4, with TRBD1 as a possible D gene (6 bases). This CDR3 region has 18 residues. The V and J ends lost 0 bases and 6 bases respectively, with 20 bases between them. Germline values: CDR1 MGHRA, CDR2 YSYEKL. As DNA, the CDR3 is TGCGCCAGCAGCCAAGATGGGGTAGCGGGCAGGGGTGATGAAAAACTGTTTTTT. Translation gives CASSQDGVAGRGDEKLFF.

The chain couples TRBV4-3 to TRBJ2-3; possible D gene TRBD2, 7 bases. V was pared by 4 bases and J by 4 bases, with 18 bases between. CDR1 LGHNA and CDR2 YSLEER come from the germline V gene. This CDR3 region has 16 residues. Here the CDR3 DNA reads TGCGCCAGCAGCCTATATGGAGGGGGGGTGTCAGATACGCAGTATTTT. This encodes CASSLYGGGVSDTQYF.

A few counts support this clone. The rearrangement links TRBV24-1 to TRBJ1-2; 8 bases map to TRBD1. From germline, CDR1 is KGHDR and CDR2 SFDVKD. The CDR3 has 16 residues. The ends lost 0 bases at V and 8 bases at J; junction bases unmatched: 10. CDR3 in amino acids: CATSDLTTTGAEGYTF. The CDR3 DNA reads as TGTGCCACCAGTGATTTGACTACGACAGGGGCAGAGGGCTACACCTTC.

The chain employs TRBV19 and TRBJ1-6; no firm D call. Trimming left V 8 bases short and J 8 bases short, with 13 bases between. Germline-derived CDR1 and CDR2 are LNHDA and SQIVND (reference sequence). The CDR3 totals 13 residues. The CDR3 nucleotides read TGTGCCAGTGCTGATGACTTCGATTCACCCCTCCACTTT. As protein: CASADDFDSPLHF.

The chain recombines TRBV6-5 with TRBJ2-3, with D hard to call. Germline values: CDR1 MNHEY, CDR2 SVGAGI. The CDR3 has 14 residues. V was clipped by 6 bases and J by 1 base, with 11 bases between them. CDR3 bases: TGTGCCAGCAGGCCGCCGGTGGGCACAGATACGCAGTATTTT. Amino acids: CASRPPVGTDTQYF.

About this clone itself: One end of the junction varies from germline; a read error may be responsible. The chain is built from TRBV7-7 and TRBJ2-1; the D is unclear. There are 15 residues in the CDR3. Per the germline V gene, CDR1 is SSHAT and CDR2 is FNYEAQ (reference sequence). This chain's CDR3 is CASSLDTYSYNEQFF. The CDR3 DNA sequence: TGTGCTAGCAGCCTCGATACCTATTCGTACAATGAGCAGTTCTTC.

The chain joins TRBV5-6 to TRBJ2-2, with D possibly TRBD1 on 6 matching bases. V was trimmed by 2 bases and J by 4 bases, leaving 9 bases between them. CDR3 size: 14 residues. Germline V lookup: CDR1 SGHDT, CDR2 YYEEEE. CDR3 DNA sequence: TGTGCCAGCAGCTTCGACAGGAGCACCGGGGAGCTGTTTTTT. Protein: CASSFDRSTGELFF.